This T cell receptor beta chain was observed in a study of fetal regulatory T cell absence and autoimmunity. Study-wide context: The IPEX patients lacked clinical diabetes but had exocrine pancreas autoimmunity. Study results and caveats: In IPEX, the enrichment was taken to support antigen-driven autoimmunity before birth.

This clone was counted between two and nine times. Antigen specificity is unknown. The CDR3 has 10 amino acids. Trimming took off 8 bases at V and 4 bases at J, with 6 bases between the two ends. The repertoire was sequenced with immunoSEQ multiplex PCR; TCRdb's copy has only in-frame clones and lacks some. The top ten hold 0.4% to 0.45% of the sample, which has approximately 49,000 clones, roughly four fifths seen once. The sequencing sample was made of cord blood. The V and J genes are TRBV23-1 and TRBJ2-7; D gene unclear. TRBV23-1 falls under the ORF class, with uncertain function. The sequence was collected from a newborn boy with IPEX syndrome. CDR3 in amino acids: CASVLYEQYF. The CDR3 coding sequence is TGCGCCAGCGTCCTATACGAGCAGTACTTC.